The following is a T cell receptor beta chain sequence with its context. Its antigen remains unidentified. V lost 1 base and J 5 bases, leaving 11 bases between the germline ends. The CDR3 is 14 amino acids. The germline V gene has CDR1 LGHDT and CDR2 YNNKEL (reference sequence). The method was immunoSEQ multiplex PCR; TCRdb's version includes in-frame clones alone and lacks a portion of them. The sample includes roughly 150,000 clones, 80% to 95% of them seen just once. The entry originates in a study of T cell responses to AZD1222 COVID-19 vaccine. Findings of the study overall: Breadth and depth of Spike-specific TCRs rose after two AZD1222 doses. With dominance at 160-218 and 743-854, vaccine-associated CD4 TCRs spanned spike.

The TCR was taken from an adult in good health. The chain is built from TRBV3-1 (or the pseudogene TRBV3-2) and TRBJ2-5; the D call may be TRBD1 or TRBD2 (6 bases each). The source material was peripheral blood, sampled on day 0 of AZD1222 vaccination. The DNA for the CDR3 is TGTGCCAGCAGCCAAGTAGGGGGGTTTGAGACCCAGTACTTC. Protein product: CASSQVGGFETQYF.